This T cell receptor (beta chain) was recorded in a study of blood T cell repertoires in COVID-19. The wider study: Samples came from the United States, Italy and Spain, spanning acute and convalescent COVID-19. PBMCs, B-cell-depleted T cells, or T cells provided the cDNA or gDNA that made up the material.

Profiled with immunoSEQ multiplex PCR; TCRdb holds only in-frame clones, not every one. In the table there are 200,000 to 250,000 clones, around 80% of which are singletons. Germline V gene lookup returns CDR1 SGDLS and CDR2 YYNGEE. This CDR3 is 16 amino acids long. V dropped 0 bases and J dropped 3 bases, with 15 bases sitting between them. The sequencing sample was made of peripheral blood. The chain uses TRBV9 and TRBJ1-1; D uncertain. This clonotype was sampled from a woman of 80 years or more with COVID-19, enrolled during active disease. CDR3 loop: CASSVGPGLGYTEAFF. The CDR3 DNA reads as TGTGCCAGCAGCGTAGGCCCGGGGTTAGGATACACTGAAGCTTTCTTT. Complete variable domain (other parts from reference TRBV9 and TRBJ1-1): DSGVTQTPKHLITATGQRVTLRCSPRSGDLSVYWYQQSLDQGLQFLIQYYNGEERAKGNILERFSAQQFPDLHSELNLSSLELGDSALYFCASSVGPGLGYTEAFFGQGTRLTVV.